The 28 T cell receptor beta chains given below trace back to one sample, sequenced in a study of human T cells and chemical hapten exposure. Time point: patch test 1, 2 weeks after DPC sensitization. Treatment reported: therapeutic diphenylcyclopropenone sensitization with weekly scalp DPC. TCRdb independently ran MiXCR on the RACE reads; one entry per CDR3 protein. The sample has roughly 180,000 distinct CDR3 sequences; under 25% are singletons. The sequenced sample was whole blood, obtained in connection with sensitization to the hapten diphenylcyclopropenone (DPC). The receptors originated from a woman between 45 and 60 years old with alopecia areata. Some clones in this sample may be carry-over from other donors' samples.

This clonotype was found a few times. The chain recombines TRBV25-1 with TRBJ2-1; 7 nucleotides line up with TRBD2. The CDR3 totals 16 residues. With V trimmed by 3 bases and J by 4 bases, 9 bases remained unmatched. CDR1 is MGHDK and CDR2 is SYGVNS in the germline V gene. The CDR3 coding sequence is TGTGCCAGCAGTGACCCCTCGAGCGGGAAGTACAATGAGCAGTTCTTC. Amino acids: CASSDPSSGKYNEQFF.

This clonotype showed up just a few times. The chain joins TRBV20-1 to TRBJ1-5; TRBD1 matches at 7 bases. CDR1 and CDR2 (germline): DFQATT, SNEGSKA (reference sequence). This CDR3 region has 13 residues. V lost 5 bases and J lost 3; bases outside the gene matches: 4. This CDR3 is CSALTGPNQPQHF. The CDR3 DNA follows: TGCAGTGCTTTGACAGGGCCCAATCAGCCCCAGCATTTT.

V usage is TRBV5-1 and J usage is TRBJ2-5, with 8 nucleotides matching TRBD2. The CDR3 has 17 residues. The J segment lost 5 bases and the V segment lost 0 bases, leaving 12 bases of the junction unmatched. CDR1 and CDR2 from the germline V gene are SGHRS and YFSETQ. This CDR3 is CASSLGAGGYGVETQYF. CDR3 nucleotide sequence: TGCGCCAGCAGCTTGGGGGCGGGAGGCTACGGAGTGGAGACCCAGTACTTC. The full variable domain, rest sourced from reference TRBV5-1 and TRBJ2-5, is KAGVTQTPRYLIKTRGQQVTLSCSPISGHRSVSWYQQTPGQGLQFLFEYFSETQRNKGNFPGRFSGRQFSNSRSEMNVSTLELGDSALYLCASSLGAGGYGVETQYFGPGTRLLVL.

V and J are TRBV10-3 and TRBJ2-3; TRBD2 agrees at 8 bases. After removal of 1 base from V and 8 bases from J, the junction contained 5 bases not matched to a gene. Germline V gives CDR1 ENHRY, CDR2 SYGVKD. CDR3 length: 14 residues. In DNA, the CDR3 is TGTGCCATCAGTGAGTTGAGCGGGAGAGGTACGCAGTATTTT. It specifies CAISELSGRGTQYF.

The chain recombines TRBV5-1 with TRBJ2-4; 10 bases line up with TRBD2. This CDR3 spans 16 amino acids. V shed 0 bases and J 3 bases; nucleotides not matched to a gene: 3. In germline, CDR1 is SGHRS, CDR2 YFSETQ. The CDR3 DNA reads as TGCGCCAGCAGCTTGGGACTAGCGGGCTTCAAAAACATTCAGTACTTC. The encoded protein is CASSLGLAGFKNIQYF.

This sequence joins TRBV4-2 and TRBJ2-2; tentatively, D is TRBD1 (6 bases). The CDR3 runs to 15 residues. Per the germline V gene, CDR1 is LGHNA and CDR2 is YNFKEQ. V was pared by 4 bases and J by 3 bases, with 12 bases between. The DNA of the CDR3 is TGTGCCAGCAGCCGAACGGACAGAGACACCGGGGAGCTGTTTTTT. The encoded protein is CASSRTDRDTGELFF.

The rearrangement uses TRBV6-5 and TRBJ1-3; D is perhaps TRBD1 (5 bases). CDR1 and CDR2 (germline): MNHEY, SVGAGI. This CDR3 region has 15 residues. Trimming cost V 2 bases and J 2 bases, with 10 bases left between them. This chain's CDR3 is CASSYRGNAGNTIYF. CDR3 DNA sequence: TGTGCCAGCAGTTACAGGGGAAACGCTGGAAACACCATATATTTT.

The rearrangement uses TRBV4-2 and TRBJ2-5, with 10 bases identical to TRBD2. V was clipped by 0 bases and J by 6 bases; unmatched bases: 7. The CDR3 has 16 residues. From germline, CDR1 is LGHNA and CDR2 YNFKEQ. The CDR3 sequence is CASSQEASGRRKTQYF. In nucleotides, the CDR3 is TGTGCCAGCAGCCAAGAGGCTAGCGGGAGACGAAAGACCCAGTACTTC.

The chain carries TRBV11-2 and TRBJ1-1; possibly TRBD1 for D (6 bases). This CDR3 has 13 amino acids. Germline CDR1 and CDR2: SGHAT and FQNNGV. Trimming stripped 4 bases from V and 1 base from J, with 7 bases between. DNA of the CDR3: TGTGCCAGCAGCTGGGGACAGAACACTGAAGCTTTCTTT. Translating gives CASSWGQNTEAFF.

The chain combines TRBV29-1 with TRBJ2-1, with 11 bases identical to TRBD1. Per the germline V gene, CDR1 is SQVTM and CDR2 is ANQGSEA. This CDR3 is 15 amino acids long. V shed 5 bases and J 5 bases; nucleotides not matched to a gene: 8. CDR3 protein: CSVRTGGMVDNEQFF. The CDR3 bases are TGCAGCGTTCGGACAGGGGGCATGGTAGACAATGAGCAGTTCTTC.

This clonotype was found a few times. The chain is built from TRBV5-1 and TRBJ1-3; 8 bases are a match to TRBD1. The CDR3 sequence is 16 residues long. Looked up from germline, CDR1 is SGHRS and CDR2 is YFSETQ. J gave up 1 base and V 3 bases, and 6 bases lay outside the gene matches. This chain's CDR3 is CASSSGTGKSGNTIYF. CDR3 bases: TGCGCCAGCAGCTCCGGGACAGGAAAATCTGGAAACACCATATATTTT.

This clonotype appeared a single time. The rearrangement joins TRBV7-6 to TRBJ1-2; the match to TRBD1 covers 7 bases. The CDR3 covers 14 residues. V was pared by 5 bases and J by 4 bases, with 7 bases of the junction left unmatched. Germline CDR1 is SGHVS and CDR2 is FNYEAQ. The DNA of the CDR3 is TGTGCCAGCAGCGCCGGGACAGTCGGCTATGGCTACACCTTC. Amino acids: CASSAGTVGYGYTF.

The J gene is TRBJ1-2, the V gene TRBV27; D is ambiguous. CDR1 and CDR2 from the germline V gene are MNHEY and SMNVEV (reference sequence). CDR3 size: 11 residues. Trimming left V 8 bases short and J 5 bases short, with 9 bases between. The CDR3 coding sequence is TGTGCCAGCGGGCGAGCTTATGGCTACACCTTC. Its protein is CASGRAYGYTF.

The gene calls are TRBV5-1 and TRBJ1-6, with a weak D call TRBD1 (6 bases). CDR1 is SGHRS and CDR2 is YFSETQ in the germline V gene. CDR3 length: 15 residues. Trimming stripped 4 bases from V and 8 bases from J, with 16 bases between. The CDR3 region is CASSREGTTDSPLHF. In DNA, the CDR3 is TGCGCCAGCAGCCGGGAGGGGACAACCGATTCACCCCTCCACTTT.

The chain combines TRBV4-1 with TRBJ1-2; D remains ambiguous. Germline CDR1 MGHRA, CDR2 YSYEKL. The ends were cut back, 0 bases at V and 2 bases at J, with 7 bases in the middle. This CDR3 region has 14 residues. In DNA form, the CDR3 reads TGCGCCAGCAGCCAAGATCCCGTAAACTATGGCTACACCTTC. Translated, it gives CASSQDPVNYGYTF.

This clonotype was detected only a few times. For the CDR3, the DNA is TGTGCCACCAGTGTCAGCGGAGGGCCATACAATGAGCAGTTCTTC. Translation gives CATSVSGGPYNEQFF. This sequence joins TRBV24-1 and TRBJ2-1; tentative D call: TRBD2 (6 bases). Trimming removed 5 bases from V and 4 bases from J, with 14 bases in between. Germline V lookup: CDR1 KGHDR, CDR2 SFDVKD. This CDR3 region has 15 residues.

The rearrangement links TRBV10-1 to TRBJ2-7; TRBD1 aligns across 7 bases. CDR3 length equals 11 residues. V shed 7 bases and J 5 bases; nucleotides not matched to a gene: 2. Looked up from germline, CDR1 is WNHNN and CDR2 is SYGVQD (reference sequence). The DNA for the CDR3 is TGCGCCAGCATTGACAGGGACGAGCAGTACTTC. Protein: CASIDRDEQYF.

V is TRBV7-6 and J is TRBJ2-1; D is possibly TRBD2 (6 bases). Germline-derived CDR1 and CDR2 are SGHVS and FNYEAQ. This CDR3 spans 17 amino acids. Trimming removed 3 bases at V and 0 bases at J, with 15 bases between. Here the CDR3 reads CASSFRPTGSSYNEQFF. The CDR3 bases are TGTGCCAGCAGCTTTCGACCCACCGGGAGCTCCTACAATGAGCAGTTCTTC.

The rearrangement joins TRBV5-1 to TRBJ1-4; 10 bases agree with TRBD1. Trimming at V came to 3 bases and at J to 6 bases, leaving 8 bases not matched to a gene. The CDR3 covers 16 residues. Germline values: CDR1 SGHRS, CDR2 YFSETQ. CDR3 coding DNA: TGCGCCAGCAGCTCTCGTTACGGGACAGGGGATGAAAAACTGTTTTTT. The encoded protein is CASSSRYGTGDEKLFF.

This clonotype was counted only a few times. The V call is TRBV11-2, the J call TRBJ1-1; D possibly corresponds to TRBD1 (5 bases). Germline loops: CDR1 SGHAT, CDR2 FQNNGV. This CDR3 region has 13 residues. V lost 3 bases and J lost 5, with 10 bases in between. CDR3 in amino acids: CASSFQGGTEAFF. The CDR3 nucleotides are TGTGCCAGCAGCTTTCAGGGAGGGACTGAAGCTTTCTTT.

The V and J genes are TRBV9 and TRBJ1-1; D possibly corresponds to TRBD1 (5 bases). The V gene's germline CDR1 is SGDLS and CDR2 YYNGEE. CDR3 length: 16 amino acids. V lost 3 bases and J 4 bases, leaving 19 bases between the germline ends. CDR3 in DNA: TGTGCCAGCAGCGGACAGCCCGTTTTTGGACGCACTGAAGCTTTCTTT. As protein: CASSGQPVFGRTEAFF.

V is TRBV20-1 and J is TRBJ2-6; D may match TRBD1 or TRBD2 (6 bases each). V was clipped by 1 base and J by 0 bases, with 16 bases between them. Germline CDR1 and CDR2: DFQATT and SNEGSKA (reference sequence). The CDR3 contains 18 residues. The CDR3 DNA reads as TGCAGTGCTAGAGGAATCGCGGGACACCTCTCTGGGGCCAACGTCCTGACTTTC. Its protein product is CSARGIAGHLSGANVLTF.

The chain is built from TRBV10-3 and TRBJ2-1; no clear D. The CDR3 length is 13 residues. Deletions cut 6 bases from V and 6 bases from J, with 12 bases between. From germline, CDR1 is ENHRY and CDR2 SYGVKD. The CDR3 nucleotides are TGTGCCATCAGGGCCCCGACGATCAATGAGCAGTTCTTC. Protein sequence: CAIRAPTINEQFF.

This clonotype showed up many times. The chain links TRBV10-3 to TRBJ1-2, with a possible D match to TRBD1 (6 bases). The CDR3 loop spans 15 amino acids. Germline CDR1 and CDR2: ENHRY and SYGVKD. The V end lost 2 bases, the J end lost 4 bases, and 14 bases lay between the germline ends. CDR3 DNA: TGTGCCATCAGTGAGGAACAGGGCGTTATCTATGGCTACACCTTC. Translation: CAISEEQGVIYGYTF.

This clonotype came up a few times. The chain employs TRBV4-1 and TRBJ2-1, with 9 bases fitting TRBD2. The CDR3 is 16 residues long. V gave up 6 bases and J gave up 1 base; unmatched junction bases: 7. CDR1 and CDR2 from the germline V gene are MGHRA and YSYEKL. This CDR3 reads CASRITSGYSYNEQFF. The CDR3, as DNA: TGCGCCAGCAGGATTACTAGCGGGTATTCCTACAATGAGCAGTTCTTC.

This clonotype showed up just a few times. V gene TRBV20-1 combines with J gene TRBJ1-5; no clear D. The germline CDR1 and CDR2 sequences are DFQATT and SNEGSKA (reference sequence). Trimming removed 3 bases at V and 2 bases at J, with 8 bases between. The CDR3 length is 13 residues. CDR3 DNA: TGCAGTGCTAGGAGTAGGGGCAATCAGCCCCAGCATTTT. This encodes CSARSRGNQPQHF.

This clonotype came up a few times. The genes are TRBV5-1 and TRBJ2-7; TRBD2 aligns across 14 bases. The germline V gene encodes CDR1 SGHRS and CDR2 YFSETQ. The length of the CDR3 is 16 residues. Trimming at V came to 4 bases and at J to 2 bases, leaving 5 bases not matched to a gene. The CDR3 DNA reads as TGCGCCAGCAGCCCCACGACTAGCGGGAGGGCCTACGAGCAGTACTTC. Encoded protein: CASSPTTSGRAYEQYF.

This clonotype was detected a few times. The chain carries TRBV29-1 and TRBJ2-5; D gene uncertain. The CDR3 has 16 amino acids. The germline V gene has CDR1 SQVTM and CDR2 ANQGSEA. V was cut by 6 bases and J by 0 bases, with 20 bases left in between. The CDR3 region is CSVSDPAPRYQETQYF. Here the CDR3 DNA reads TGCAGCGTCTCCGATCCCGCCCCCCGGTACCAAGAGACCCAGTACTTC.